This TCR beta chain was recorded in a study of yellow fever vaccine responses in identical twins. CDR1 is LGHDT, CDR2 YNNKEL, per germline (reference sequence). The CDR3 runs to 18 residues. Trimming stripped 2 bases from V and 0 bases from J, with 20 bases between. General study points: Twin vaccine T cell responses reportedly seemed partly convergent, partly personalized.

Only one count was recorded for this clonotype. Its antigen is still unknown. The CDR3 ends on some other residue instead of the conserved phenylalanine or tryptophan, so this is likely a read error. TCRdb reprocessed the RT-PCR reads via MiXCR and lists one record per CDR3 protein. This sample yields 30,000 to 35,000 distinct CDR3 sequences, of which 50% to 75% are seen a single time; roughly 4.3% belongs to the top ten. The sequencing used T cells from blood (PBMCs), unsorted or a sorted subset (not recorded which), collected before or after yellow fever vaccination (not recorded which). The source is a woman under 30 who received the yellow fever vaccine. This sequence joins TRBV3-1 and TRBJ2-7; D possibly corresponds to TRBD1 (6 bases). The CDR3 bases are TGTGCCAGCAGCCAAAAAGCGTCGCAGGGGACCTACTCCTACGAGCAGTACTGC. This gives the protein CASSQKASQGTYSYEQYC.